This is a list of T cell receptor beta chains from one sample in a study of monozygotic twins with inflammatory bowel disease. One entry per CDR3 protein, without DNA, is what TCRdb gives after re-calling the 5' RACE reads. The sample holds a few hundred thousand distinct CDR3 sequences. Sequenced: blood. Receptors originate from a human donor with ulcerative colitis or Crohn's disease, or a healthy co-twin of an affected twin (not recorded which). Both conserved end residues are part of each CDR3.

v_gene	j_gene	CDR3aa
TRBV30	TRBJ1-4	CAWNHRRGYGEKLFF
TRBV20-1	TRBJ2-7	CSARVVGTGGVWEQYF
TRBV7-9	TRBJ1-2	CASSLGSGRANYGYTF
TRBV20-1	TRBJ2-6	CSPGAVVSGANVLTF
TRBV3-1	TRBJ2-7	CASSQDLGSLSYEQYF
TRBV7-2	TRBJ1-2	CASSSYLIGDYGYTF
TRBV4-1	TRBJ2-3	CASRERGGPDTQYF
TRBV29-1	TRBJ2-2	CSPGRDNTGELFF
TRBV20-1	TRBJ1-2	CSARDIYRNNYGYTF
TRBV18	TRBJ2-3	CASSPAASSTDTQYF
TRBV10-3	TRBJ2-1	CAINEALGNRVSYNEQFF
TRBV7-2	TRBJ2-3	CASSSWSLAGTDTQYF
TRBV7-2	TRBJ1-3	CASSQQRTAGNTIYF
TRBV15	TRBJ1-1	CATRVSTGGAFF
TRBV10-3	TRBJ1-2	CAIRGQPGHGYTF
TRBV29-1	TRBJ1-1	CSVEKGQDTEAFF
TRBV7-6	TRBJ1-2	CASSQTTGRYGYTF
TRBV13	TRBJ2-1	CASSLLGSREQFF
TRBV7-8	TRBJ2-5	CASSLFNHEETQYF
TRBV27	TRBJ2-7	CASSHPGQAYEQYF
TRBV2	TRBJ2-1	CASSTGTGYEQFF
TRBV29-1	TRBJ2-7	CSVPRAGGEQYF
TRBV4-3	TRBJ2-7	CASSQDRGAHEQYF
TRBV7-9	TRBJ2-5	CASSLGSLIQETQYF
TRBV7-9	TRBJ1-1	CASRQDTEAFF
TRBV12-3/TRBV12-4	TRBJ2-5	CASSLGQGVKTQYF
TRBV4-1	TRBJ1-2	CASSQEVNGLGYTF
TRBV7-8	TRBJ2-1	CASSLLVGSYNEQFF
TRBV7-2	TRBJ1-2	CASSLDGRAYGYTF
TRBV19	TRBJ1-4	CASKTDSFNEKLFF
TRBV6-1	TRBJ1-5	CASTKSGRGGNQPQHF
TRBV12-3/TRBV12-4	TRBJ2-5	CASSPRTGVRETQYF
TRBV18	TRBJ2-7	CASSPPRTYEQYF
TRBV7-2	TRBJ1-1	CASSLGDREYTEAFF
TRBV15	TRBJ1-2	CATSSGTGANYGYTF
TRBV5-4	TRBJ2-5	CASSLAEGVKETQYF
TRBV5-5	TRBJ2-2	CASSLFYPNTGELFF
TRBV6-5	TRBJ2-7	CASSFSQGGRSYEQYF
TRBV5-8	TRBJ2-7	CASSFNASQATYEQYF
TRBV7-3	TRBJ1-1	CASSLRASNTEAFF
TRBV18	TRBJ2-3	CASSPGAGDTQYF
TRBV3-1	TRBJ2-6	CASSHGDDSGANVLTF
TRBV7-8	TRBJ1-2	CASSLGGRLRGGYTF
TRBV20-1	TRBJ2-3	CSAPDYSGATDTQYF
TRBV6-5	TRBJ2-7	CASSYSPVAYEQYF
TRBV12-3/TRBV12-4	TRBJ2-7	CASRQGAGAYEQYF
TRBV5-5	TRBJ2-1	CASSLNFRQGAYNEQFF